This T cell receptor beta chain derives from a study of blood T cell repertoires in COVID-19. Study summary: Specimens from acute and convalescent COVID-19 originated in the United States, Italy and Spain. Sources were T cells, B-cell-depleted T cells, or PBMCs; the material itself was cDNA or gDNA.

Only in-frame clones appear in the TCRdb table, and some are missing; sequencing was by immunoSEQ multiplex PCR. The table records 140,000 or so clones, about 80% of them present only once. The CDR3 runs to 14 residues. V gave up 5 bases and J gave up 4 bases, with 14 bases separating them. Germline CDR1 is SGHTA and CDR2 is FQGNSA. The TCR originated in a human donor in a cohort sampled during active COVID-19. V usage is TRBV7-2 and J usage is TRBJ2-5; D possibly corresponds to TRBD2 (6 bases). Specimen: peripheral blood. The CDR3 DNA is TGTGCCAGCAGCCCCGTCTGGCGGGGAGAGACCCAGTACTTC. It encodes CASSPVWRGETQYF. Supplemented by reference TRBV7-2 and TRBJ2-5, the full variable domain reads GAGVSQSPSNKVTEKGKDVELRCDPISGHTALYWYRQSLGQGLEFLIYFQGNSAPDKSGLPSDRFSAERTGGSVSTLTIQRTQQEDSAVYLCASSPVWRGETQYFGPGTRLLVL.